This entry is about one T cell receptor beta chain. This clone was seen only a few times. Its antigen target is currently unknown. Per-base qualities were not stored, and no clone one base away is much larger. The record originates from a study of blood T cell repertoires in COVID-19 (dated by TCRdb to about 2020). Study-wide context: Samples covering the acute and convalescent phases of COVID-19 were provided by collaborators in the United States, Italy and Spain. The material from the prospective study consisted of cDNA or gDNA derived from T cells, B-cell-depleted T cells, or PBMCs. The dataset comprised deeply sampled blood TCRbeta repertoires from subjects exposed to, actively infected with, or recovered from COVID-19. The repertoires were released in a freely available public database meant as a resource for research on the immune response to SARS-CoV-2. The samples were drawn from two sources: the first 160 participants of the ongoing ImmuneRACE study, and 1,200 or so subjects contributed by 6 global collaborators. Sample metadata almost always included a de-identified subject ID, COVID-19 status, age in years and sex. Where HLA class I and class II types were available, the types were taken from metadata supplied by the sample provider, not from assay-based typing. Findings and caveats that apply to the study as a whole: How much clinical and demographic metadata was included differed by source and by participant, and the metadata was provided uncurated.

Via the germline V gene, CDR1 is SQVTM and CDR2 ANQGSEA. Including the terminal cysteine and phenylalanine, the CDR3 comprises 12 residues. Just CDR3 DNA is preserved here, 36 bases in frame from base 1. A distance of 12 bases separates the germline ends of V and J, which lose 8 bases and 2 bases respectively. Whole blood was collected in K2EDTA tubes by collaborating institutions according to the institutions' own protocols. For TCRbeta analysis, collaborators shipped samples in one of three forms: frozen whole blood, isolated PBMCs, or DNA extracted from either of those sample types. The immunoSEQ Assay, a bias-controlled multiplex PCR, was used to amplify TCRbeta CDR3 regions from genomic DNA. The published analysis was carried out like this. The number of nucleated cells in each sample was estimated by amplification of reference gene primers within the assay. To quantify the absolute abundance of each unique TCRbeta CDR3 rearrangement, sequence reads were collapsed and filtered. For each sample, productive Simpson clonality was calculated as the square root of Simpson's diversity index over productive rearrangements. The immuneACCESS repertoire file appears here via TCRdb, limited to in-frame rearrangements. These files lack a portion of the clones; in checked studies, under half of the deficit traces to unresolved V genes, and the cause of the others is not known. The V and J calls and clone size were taken over from that table, and D and trimming were inferred from the DNA. The table for this sample lists 120,000 or so clones; less than 75% of them were counted only once. The ten top clones hold roughly 0.86% of the sample.

The clonotype was recovered from a human donor with acute or convalescent COVID-19. The donor label of this sample is uncertain. The chain joins TRBV29-1 to TRBJ1-1; too little of a D gene remains to name it. Sequencing was done on a sample of peripheral blood. DNA sequence: TGCAGCACTCAGAGGGCTAACACTGAAGCTTTCTTT. This translates into CSTQRANTEAFF.